The sequence of this TCR beta chain was determined in a study of naive and memory T cell subsets. Germline V CDR1 and CDR2: ENHRY, SYGVKD. CDR3 length equals 16 residues. V dropped 7 bases and J dropped 3 bases, with 18 bases sitting between them. Four subsets defined by CD45RA and CD27 were sorted after CD3, CD4, CD8 and live/dead staining. This clonotype has ten or more counts. An equimolar mix of two oligonucleotides served as the beta constant-region primer for TRBC1 and TRBC2. Four rounds of PCR amplified the ligated cDNA using nested alpha and beta constant-region primers plus SP2. TCRdb called the UMI-ligation and nested PCR reads again in MiXCR, with one record for every CDR3 protein. Counted here are tens of thousands of distinct CDR3 sequences, 9% occurring once; the ten biggest clones make up 0.95% to 1.5%.

The chain links TRBV10-3 to TRBJ2-2; unclear D gene. Sequenced input: naive CD8+ T cells from blood. The TCR originated in a human donor in good health. CDR3 in DNA: TGTGCCATCACCTCAGGATCGGTCGTAGACACCGGGGAGCTGTTTTTT. Protein product: CAITSGSVVDTGELFF.